This T cell receptor beta chain was profiled in a study of long-term antiretroviral therapy in people with HIV. Every participant gave one or more pre-ART and two or more post-ART PBMC samples. At survey level, the immunoSEQ assay was run in its v3.0 version. Measured with immunoSEQ multiplex PCR; TCRdb has only the in-frame clones, and not every one. The sample carries roughly 20,000 clones, more than 70% recorded once. Points on this clone: The antigen remains undetermined.

Germline V gene sequence: CDR1 MNHNS, CDR2 SASEGT. The V end was cut by 1 base, the J end by 8 bases, with 11 bases between. The CDR3 covers 13 residues. The study's findings and limits: Narrower CDR3 length ranges marked HIV repertoires relative to controls. Blood, drawn from about 2003 to 2017, may reflect older ART regimens.

The starting material was unsorted PBMCs, obtained at the start of antiretroviral therapy. The chain carries TRBV6-1 and TRBJ2-5; no clear D gene. The source is a man aged 45 to 65 with HIV. For the CDR3, the DNA is TGTGCCAGCAGTGAAGGGAAGGCCGGTACCCAGTACTTC. Its translation is CASSEGKAGTQYF.